This is a list of T cell receptor beta chains from one sample in a study of blood T cell repertoires in COVID-19. Assay used: immunoSEQ multiplex PCR; TCRdb lists only in-frame clones, some missing. This sample has 110,000 or so clones, with over 75% found just once. The material sequenced was peripheral blood. The origin of the receptors is a man in his 70s with active or convalescent COVID-19. CDR3s include the opening cysteine and the closing phenylalanine or tryptophan. D genes are given only for firm matches. Expanded clones are given a class, and other clones once, few, many or no size at all.

j_call v_call d_call clone_size cdr3_aa cdr3_nt
TRBJ1-5 TRBV18 - - CASSPSYSNQPQHF TGTGCCAGCTCGCCTAGTTATAGCAATCAGCCCCAGCATTTT
TRBJ2-7 TRBV10-1 - - CARRSASADGSYEQYF TGCGCCAGAAGGTCCGCCTCGGCGGATGGATCCTACGAGCAGTACTTC
TRBJ1-2 TRBV24-1 TRBD1 - CATSDWDRGGYGYTF TGTGCCACCAGTGATTGGGACAGGGGGGGCTATGGCTACACCTTC
TRBJ2-3 TRBV6-4 TRBD2 - CASSPSGASTDTQYF TGTGCCAGCAGTCCTAGCGGAGCTAGCACAGATACGCAGTATTTT
TRBJ2-3 TRBV10-3 TRBD1 - CAIRALLQGSSTDTQYF TGTGCCATCAGGGCCCTCTTACAGGGGTCTAGCACAGATACGCAGTATTTT
TRBJ2-7 TRBV19 TRBD1 - CASSINRGYEQYF TGTGCCAGTAGTATAAACAGGGGATACGAGCAGTACTTC
TRBJ1-5 TRBV2 - - CASSDRQNYQPQHF TGTGCCAGCAGTGACCGACAGAACTATCAGCCCCAGCATTTT
TRBJ2-5 TRBV5-4 TRBD1 - CASSPERTGGGETQYF TGTGCCAGCAGCCCAGAACGTACAGGGGGAGGAGAGACCCAGTACTTC
TRBJ1-1 TRBV3-1/TRBV3-2 - - CASSQDLAGVEAFF TGTGCCAGCAGCCAAGATCTAGCAGGAGTCGAAGCTTTCTTT
TRBJ1-5 TRBV28 - once CASSLLPSGQPQHF TGTGCCAGCAGTTTATTGCCCAGCGGTCAGCCCCAGCATTTT
TRBJ2-3 TRBV27 TRBD2 - CASSLVRAGESTDTQYF TGTGCCAGCAGTTTAGTTCGAGCGGGAGAGAGCACAGATACGCAGTATTTT
TRBJ2-2 TRBV7-9 - - CASSFGRGATGELFF TGTGCCAGCAGCTTCGGGAGAGGGGCCACCGGGGAGCTGTTTTTT
TRBJ2-2 TRBV28 TRBD2 - CASSRGAGGHTGELFF TGTGCCAGCAGCCGAGGGGCGGGAGGCCACACCGGGGAGCTGTTTTTT
TRBJ1-2 TRBV24-1 - - CATSDPNRGGYTF TGTGCCACCAGTGACCCAAATCGGGGAGGCTACACCTTC
TRBJ2-7 TRBV27 TRBD1 once CASSRGQGAGVSSYEQYF TGTGCCAGCAGCCGGGGACAGGGGGCTGGGGTGAGCTCCTACGAGCAGTACTTC
TRBJ1-3 TRBV6-5 TRBD1 - CASSAGQGAGNTIYF TGTGCCAGCTCTGCTGGACAGGGGGCTGGAAACACCATATATTTT
TRBJ1-5 TRBV18 TRBD1 - CASSPGPRTGSQPQHF TGTGCCAGCTCACCTGGTCCTAGGACAGGGAGTCAGCCCCAGCATTTT
TRBJ2-5 TRBV19 - - CASSIGGGVGEETQYF TGTGCCAGTAGTATAGGCGGGGGCGTGGGGGAAGAGACCCAGTACTTC
TRBJ1-6 TRBV3-1/TRBV3-2 TRBD1 - CASRPGQDNSPLHF TGTGCCAGCCGACCGGGACAGGATAATTCACCCCTCCACTTT
TRBJ2-7 TRBV2 - - CASRRMTGRYF TGTGCCAGCAGGAGAATGACAGGCCGGTACTTC
TRBJ2-2 TRBV18 TRBD1 - CASSLDRVTGELFF TGTGCCAGCTCACTTGACAGGGTTACCGGGGAGCTGTTTTTT
TRBJ2-3 TRBV11-2 - - CASSLSPLNTDTQYF TGTGCCAGCAGCTTAAGCCCACTAAACACAGATACGCAGTATTTT
TRBJ1-5 TRBV19 TRBD1 - CASSIDGTGIVSNQPQHF TGTGCCAGTAGTATAGATGGGACAGGTATTGTCTCAAATCAGCCCCAGCATTTT
TRBJ1-5 TRBV7-8 - - CASSLEGGIDQPQHF TGTGCCAGCAGCTTAGAAGGCGGTATTGATCAGCCCCAGCATTTT
TRBJ1-1 TRBV4-1 TRBD1 - CASSQRQGLNTEAFF TGCGCCAGCAGCCAAAGACAGGGGTTGAACACTGAAGCTTTCTTT
TRBJ2-4 TRBV19 - - CASSYNLNYRIGGNDKNIQYF TGTGCCAGTAGTTACAACCTCAACTACCGAATAGGGGGTAATGACAAAAACATTCAGTACTTC
TRBJ2-1 TRBV9 TRBD2 - CASSESSGHNEQFF TGTGCCAGCAGCGAGTCTAGCGGACACAATGAGCAGTTCTTC
TRBJ2-5 TRBV5-1 - - CASSSQQGLETQYF TGCGCCAGCAGCTCTCAACAGGGATTAGAGACCCAGTACTTC
TRBJ2-7 TRBV5-4 - - CASSLGSPWEQYF TGTGCCAGCAGCTTGGGGAGCCCCTGGGAGCAGTACTTC
TRBJ1-1 TRBV11-1 TRBD1 once CASSDRVQIEAFF TGTGCCAGCAGCGACAGGGTTCAGATTGAAGCTTTCTTT
TRBJ1-2 TRBV6-5 - once CASRPDRFGGYTF TGTGCCAGCAGACCCGACAGGTTTGGCGGCTACACCTTC
TRBJ1-3 TRBV3-1/TRBV3-2 TRBD1 - CASSPWDSTGNTIYF TGTGCCAGCAGCCCATGGGACAGCACGGGAAACACCATATATTTT
TRBJ1-1 TRBV12-3/TRBV12-4 TRBD1 - CASSQDRVQAFF TGTGCCAGCAGTCAAGACAGGGTTCAAGCTTTCTTT
TRBJ2-5 TRBV24-1 TRBD1 - CATSDWGQGGKETQYF TGTGCCACCAGTGATTGGGGACAGGGAGGAAAAGAGACCCAGTACTTC
TRBJ2-7 TRBV6-2/TRBV6-3 - once CASSYPNYEQYF TGTGCCAGCAGTTACCCTAACTACGAGCAGTACTTC
TRBJ1-1 TRBV28 - - CASRPGGNTEAFF TGTGCCAGCAGACCCGGGGGAAACACTGAAGCTTTCTTT
TRBJ1-2 TRBV27 TRBD1 - CASSSSGQGGGYTF TGTGCCAGCAGTTCCTCGGGACAGGGGGGTGGCTACACCTTC
TRBJ1-4 TRBV18 TRBD1 - CASSPSGQSTNEKLFF TGTGCCAGCTCACCCTCGGGACAGTCAACTAATGAAAAACTGTTTTTT
TRBJ1-3 TRBV14 - - CASSRGSQLGNTIYF TGTGCCAGCAGCCGTGGGAGTCAACTTGGAAACACCATATATTTT
TRBJ2-3 TRBV7-8 TRBD1 - CASSSAPGQGYEFGTDTQYF TGTGCCAGCAGCTCAGCGCCGGGACAGGGGTATGAGTTTGGCACAGATACGCAGTATTTT
TRBJ1-3 TRBV2 - - CASRDYNGNTIYF TGTGCCAGCAGGGACTATAACGGGAACACCATATATTTT
TRBJ1-3 TRBV29-1 - - CSATSSGNTIYF TGCAGCGCAACGAGCTCTGGAAACACCATATATTTT
TRBJ2-5 TRBV24-1 TRBD2 - CATSLGVSGRAQETQYF TGTGCCACCAGTTTGGGGGTTAGCGGGCGGGCCCAAGAGACCCAGTACTTC
TRBJ1-3 TRBV30 - - CAWSGTASGNTIYF TGTGCCTGGAGTGGGACAGCCTCTGGAAACACCATATATTTT
TRBJ2-1 TRBV10-2 TRBD1 - CASGPGTGDNEQFF TGCGCCAGCGGTCCCGGGACAGGGGACAATGAGCAGTTCTTC
TRBJ1-4 TRBV3-1/TRBV3-2 TRBD1 - CASGQGAGGEKLFF TGTGCCAGCGGGCAGGGGGCAGGGGGTGAAAAACTGTTTTTT
TRBJ2-1 TRBV6-2/TRBV6-3 TRBD2 - CASTPTPRTSGKMNEQFF TGTGCCAGCACCCCCACGCCCCGGACTAGCGGGAAGATGAATGAGCAGTTCTTC
TRBJ1-1 TRBV7-2 - - CASLLGRRQTEAFF TGTGCCAGCCTCCTAGGAAGACGCCAGACTGAAGCTTTCTTT
TRBJ2-1 TRBV11-2 TRBD2 - CASSSRDYSLPYNEQFF TGTGCCAGCAGCTCCCGGGACTATAGCCTCCCCTACAATGAGCAGTTCTTC
TRBJ1-5 TRBV21-1 - - CASSPSTKQGPSNQPQHF TGTGCCAGCAGCCCCTCGACAAAACAGGGACCTAGCAATCAGCCCCAGCATTTT
TRBJ1-1 TRBV30 - - CAWSAYSTGGTEAFF TGTGCCTGGAGTGCATACAGTACCGGAGGCACTGAAGCTTTCTTT
TRBJ2-7 TRBV7-2 - - CASSLWRQTSYEQYF TGTGCCAGCAGCTTATGGCGGCAGACCTCCTACGAGCAGTACTTC
TRBJ2-5 TRBV2 - - CASSELAGRVETQYF TGTGCCAGCAGTGAACTTGCGGGGAGAGTGGAGACCCAGTACTTC
TRBJ1-3 TRBV6-5 - - CASQSVVDTIYF TGTGCCAGTCAATCGGTAGTTGACACCATATATTTT
TRBJ2-7 TRBV2 - - CASSDPAGLGRNEQYF TGTGCCAGCAGTGATCCGGCGGGACTGGGGAGGAACGAGCAGTACTTC
TRBJ2-1 TRBV30 - - CAWSVNYYNEQFF TGTGCCTGGAGTGTAAACTATTACAATGAGCAGTTCTTC